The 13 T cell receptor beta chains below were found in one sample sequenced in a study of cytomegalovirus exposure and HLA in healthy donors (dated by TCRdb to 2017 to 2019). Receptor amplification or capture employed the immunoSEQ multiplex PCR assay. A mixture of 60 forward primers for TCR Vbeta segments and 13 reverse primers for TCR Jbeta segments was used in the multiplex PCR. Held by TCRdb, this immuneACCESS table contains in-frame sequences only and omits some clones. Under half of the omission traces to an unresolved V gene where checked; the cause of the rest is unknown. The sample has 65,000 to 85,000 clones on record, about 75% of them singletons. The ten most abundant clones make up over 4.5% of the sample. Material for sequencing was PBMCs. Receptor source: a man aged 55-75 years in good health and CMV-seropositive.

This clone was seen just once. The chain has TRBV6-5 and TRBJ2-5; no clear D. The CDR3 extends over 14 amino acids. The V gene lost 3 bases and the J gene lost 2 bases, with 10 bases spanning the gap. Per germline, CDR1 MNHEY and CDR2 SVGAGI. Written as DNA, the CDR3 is TGTGCCAGCAGTTATGAACGACTTCAAGAGACCCAGTACTTC. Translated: CASSYERLQETQYF.

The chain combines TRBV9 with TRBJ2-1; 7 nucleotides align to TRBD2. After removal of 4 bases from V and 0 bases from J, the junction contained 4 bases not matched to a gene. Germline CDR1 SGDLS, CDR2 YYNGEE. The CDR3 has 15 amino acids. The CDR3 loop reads CASSSRLASYNEQFF. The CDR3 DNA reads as TGTGCCAGCAGCTCCCGACTAGCCTCCTACAATGAGCAGTTCTTC.

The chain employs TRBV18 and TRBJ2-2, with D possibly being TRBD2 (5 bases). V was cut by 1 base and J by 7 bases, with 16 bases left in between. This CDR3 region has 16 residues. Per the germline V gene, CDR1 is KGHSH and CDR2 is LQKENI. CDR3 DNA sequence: TGTGCCAGCTCACCACGGGATCGGGATTACGGCGGGGAGCTGTTTTTT. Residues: CASSPRDRDYGGELFF. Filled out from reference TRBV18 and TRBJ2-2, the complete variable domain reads NAGVMQNPRHLVRRRGQEARLRCSPMKGHSHVYWYRQLPEEGLKFMVYLQKENIIDESGMPKERFSAEFPKEGPSILRIQQVVRGDSAAYFCASSPRDRDYGGELFFGEGSRLTVL.

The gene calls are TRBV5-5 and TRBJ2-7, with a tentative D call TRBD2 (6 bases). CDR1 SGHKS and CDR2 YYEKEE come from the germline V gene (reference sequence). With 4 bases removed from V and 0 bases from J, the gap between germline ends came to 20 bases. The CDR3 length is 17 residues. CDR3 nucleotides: TGTGCCAGCAGCCTCCGATTCAGGGAGGATTACTCCTACGAGCAGTACTTC. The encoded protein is CASSLRFREDYSYEQYF.

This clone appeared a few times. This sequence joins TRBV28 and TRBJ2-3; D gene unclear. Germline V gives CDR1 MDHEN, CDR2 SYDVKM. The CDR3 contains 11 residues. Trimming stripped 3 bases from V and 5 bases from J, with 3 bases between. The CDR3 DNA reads TGTGCCAGCAGTTTTAGAGATACGCAGTATTTT. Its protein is CASSFRDTQYF.

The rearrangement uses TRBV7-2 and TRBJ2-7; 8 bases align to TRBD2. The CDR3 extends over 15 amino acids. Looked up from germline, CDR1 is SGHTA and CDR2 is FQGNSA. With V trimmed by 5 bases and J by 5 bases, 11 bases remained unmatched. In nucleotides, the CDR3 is TGTGCCAGCAGCCCAAGCGGGAGTGTCCTCGACGAGCAGTACTTC. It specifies CASSPSGSVLDEQYF.

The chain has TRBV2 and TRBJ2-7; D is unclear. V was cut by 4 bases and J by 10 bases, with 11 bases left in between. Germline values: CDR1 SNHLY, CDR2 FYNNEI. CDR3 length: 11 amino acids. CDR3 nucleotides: TGTGCCAGCAGTGGTATAAGCGTCCAGTACTTC. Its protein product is CASSGISVQYF.

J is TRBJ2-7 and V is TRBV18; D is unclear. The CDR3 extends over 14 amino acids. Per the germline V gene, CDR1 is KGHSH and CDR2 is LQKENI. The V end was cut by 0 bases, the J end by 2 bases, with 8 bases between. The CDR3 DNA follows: TGTGCCAGCTCACCACCTGTAACAACCTACGAGCAGTACTTC. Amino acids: CASSPPVTTYEQYF.

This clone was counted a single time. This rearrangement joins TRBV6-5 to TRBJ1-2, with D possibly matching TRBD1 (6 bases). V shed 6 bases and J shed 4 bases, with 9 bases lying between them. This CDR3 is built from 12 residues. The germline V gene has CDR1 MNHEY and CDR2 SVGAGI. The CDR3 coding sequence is TGTGCCAGCAGGCAGGGGTTCTATGGCTACACCTTC. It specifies CASRQGFYGYTF.

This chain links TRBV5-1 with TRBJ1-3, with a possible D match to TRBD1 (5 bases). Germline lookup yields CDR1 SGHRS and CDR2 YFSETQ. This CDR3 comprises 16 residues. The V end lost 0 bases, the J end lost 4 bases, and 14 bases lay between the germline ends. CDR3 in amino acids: CASSLAPRVEGNTIYF. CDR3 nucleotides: TGCGCCAGCAGCTTGGCTCCCAGGGTAGAAGGAAACACCATATATTTT.

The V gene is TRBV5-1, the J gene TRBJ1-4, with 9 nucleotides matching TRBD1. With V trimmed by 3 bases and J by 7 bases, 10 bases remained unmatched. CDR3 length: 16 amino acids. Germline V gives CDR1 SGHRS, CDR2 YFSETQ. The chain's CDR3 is CASSWGQGGGGEKLFF. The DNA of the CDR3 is TGCGCCAGCAGCTGGGGACAGGGCGGAGGTGGTGAAAAACTGTTTTTT. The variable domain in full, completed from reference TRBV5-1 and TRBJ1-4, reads KAGVTQTPRYLIKTRGQQVTLSCSPISGHRSVSWYQQTPGQGLQFLFEYFSETQRNKGNFPGRFSGRQFSNSRSEMNVSTLELGDSALYLCASSWGQGGGGEKLFFGSGTQLSVL.

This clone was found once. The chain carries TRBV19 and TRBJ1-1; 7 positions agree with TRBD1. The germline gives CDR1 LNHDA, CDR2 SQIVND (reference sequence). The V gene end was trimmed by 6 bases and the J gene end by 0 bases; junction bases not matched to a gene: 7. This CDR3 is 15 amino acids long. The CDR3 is CASRAWTGLNTEAFF. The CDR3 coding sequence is TGTGCCAGTAGAGCCTGGACAGGCTTGAACACTGAAGCTTTCTTT.

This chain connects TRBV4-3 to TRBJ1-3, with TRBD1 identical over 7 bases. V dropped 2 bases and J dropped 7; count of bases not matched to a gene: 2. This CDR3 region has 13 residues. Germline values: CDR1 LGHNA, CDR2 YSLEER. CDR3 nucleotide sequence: TGCGCCAGCAGCCAATACAGGGGTAACACCATATATTTT. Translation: CASSQYRGNTIYF.